Below are 20 T cell receptor beta chains sequenced from a single sample in a study of T cells in localized non-small cell lung cancer. The protocol was immunoSEQ multiplex PCR, while the TCRdb copy is restricted to in-frame clones and leaves out a portion. In the table there are over 40,000 clones, roughly nine tenths of which are singletons. This specimen was peripheral blood, taken before any cancer treatment. The source is a woman aged 18 to 50 with stage III lung adenocarcinoma.

This clone was seen a handful of times. The chain has TRBV7-9 and TRBJ1-2, with D possibly TRBD1 on 5 matching bases. From germline, CDR1 is SEHNR and CDR2 FQNEAQ (reference sequence). With 0 bases removed from V and 5 bases from J, the gap between germline ends came to 13 bases. The CDR3 is 15 residues long. CDR3 loop: CASSLAGALGYGYTF. The CDR3 coding sequence is TGTGCCAGCAGCTTAGCCGGGGCCCTGGGGTATGGCTACACCTTC. The entire variable domain, with the rest obtained from reference TRBV7-9 and TRBJ1-2, is as follows: DTGVSQNPRHKITKRGQNVTFRCDPISEHNRLYWYRQTLGQGPEFLTYFQNEAQLEKSRLLSDRFSAERPKGSFSTLEIQRTEQGDSAMYLCASSLAGALGYGYTFGSGTRLTVV.

The genes are TRBV2 and TRBJ2-2, with 9 bases lining up with TRBD1. Germline V lookup: CDR1 SNHLY, CDR2 FYNNEI. After removal of 8 bases from V and 7 bases from J, the junction contained 23 bases not matched to a gene. CDR3 length equals 19 residues. The DNA of the CDR3 is TGTGCCAGCGGAGGTTTAGCGGTGGGACAGGGAGGCTGGAGCGGGGAGCTGTTTTTT. It yields the protein CASGGLAVGQGGWSGELFF.

The chain couples TRBV12-5 to TRBJ1-6; no reliable D call. Germline assignment: CDR1 LGHNT and CDR2 FRNRAP. V lost 4 bases and J 7 bases, leaving 14 bases between the germline ends. This CDR3 comprises 15 residues. Here the CDR3 reads CASGSGQLGNSPLHF. CDR3 bases: TGTGCTAGTGGTTCGGGCCAGTTGGGCAATTCACCCCTCCACTTT.

DNA of the CDR3: TGTGCCAGCAGTTCGGGACAGTCCTACGAGCAGTACTTC. Amino acids: CASSSGQSYEQYF. The chain combines TRBV6-5 with TRBJ2-7; TRBD1 agrees at 7 bases. The CDR3 is 13 residues long. CDR1 is MNHEY, CDR2 SVGAGI, per germline. V was clipped by 4 bases and J by 1 base; unmatched bases: 1.

This chain uses TRBV6-5 with TRBJ1-3; D is undetermined. The CDR3 length is 14 residues. Germline loops: CDR1 MNHEY, CDR2 SVGAGI. Trimming pared 5 bases from V and 0 bases from J, leaving 8 bases between. The CDR3 DNA is TGTGCCAGCAGTCCCGTGACCTCTGGAAACACCATATATTTT. Translating it yields CASSPVTSGNTIYF.

V usage is TRBV5-4 and J usage is TRBJ1-1; D unclear. V lost 0 bases, J lost 0 bases, and 18 bases lay in between. CDR3 length: 18 amino acids. Looked up from germline, CDR1 is SGHNT and CDR2 is YYREEE (reference sequence). CDR3 residues: CASSLGGLGSFMNTEAFF. The CDR3 coding sequence is TGTGCCAGCAGCTTGGGTGGTCTGGGTTCCTTCATGAACACTGAAGCTTTCTTT.

V gene TRBV18 combines with J gene TRBJ2-7; the match to TRBD2 covers 10 bases. This CDR3 region has 17 residues. J lost 0 bases, V lost 3 bases, and 8 bases had no gene match. Germline V gene sequence: CDR1 KGHSH, CDR2 LQKENI. The CDR3 DNA reads TGTGCCAGCTCACCCGTCAGCGGGGGGGCCAACTCCTACGAGCAGTACTTC. This gives the protein CASSPVSGGANSYEQYF.

This clone was picked up one time. This chain joins TRBV28 and TRBJ2-7; D ambiguous. V was clipped by 5 bases and J by 2 bases, with 1 base between them. This CDR3 is built from 10 residues. Germline assignment: CDR1 MDHEN and CDR2 SYDVKM. Here the CDR3 DNA reads TGTGCCAGCAGTGCCTACGAGCAGTACTTC. As protein: CASSAYEQYF.

V gene TRBV29-1 combines with J gene TRBJ2-2; TRBD2 aligns across 13 bases. Germline CDR1 is SQVTM and CDR2 is ANQGSEA. CDR3 size: 15 residues. J gave up 4 bases and V 7 bases, and 6 bases lay outside the gene matches. The CDR3 DNA reads TGCAGCGGGGGGACTAGCGGGGCGCGCACCGGGGAGCTGTTTTTT. Translation gives CSGGTSGARTGELFF.

The V call is TRBV5-1, the J call TRBJ2-3; a possible D gene is TRBD1 (5 bases). Germline CDR1 reads SGHRS; CDR2 reads YFSETQ. V dropped 0 bases and J dropped 3 bases, with 11 bases sitting between them. The CDR3 totals 15 residues. CDR3 residues: CASSLEGQGTDTQYF. The CDR3 DNA follows: TGCGCCAGCAGCTTGGAGGGGCAGGGTACAGATACGCAGTATTTT.

Here the CDR3 DNA reads TGTGCCAGCAGTTCCCCAATAGGGTTCAGCTCCTACGAGCAGTACTTC. It encodes CASSSPIGFSSYEQYF. The chain is built from TRBV28 and TRBJ2-7, with D unclear. The ends were cut back, 4 bases at V and 0 bases at J, with 16 bases in the middle. The CDR3 spans 16 residues. Germline CDR1 reads MDHEN; CDR2 reads SYDVKM.

The chain joins TRBV2 to TRBJ2-2; perhaps TRBD1 as D (9 bases). The V gene's germline CDR1 is SNHLY and CDR2 FYNNEI. Trimming removed 6 bases at V and 9 bases at J, with 20 bases between. The CDR3 runs 15 residues. This chain's CDR3 is CASRSGGTGPRELFF. The CDR3 nucleotides are TGTGCCAGCAGGTCGGGGGGGACAGGGCCCCGGGAGCTGTTTTTT. The complete variable domain, with remaining parts taken from reference TRBV2 and TRBJ2-2, reads EPEVTQTPSHQVTQMGQEVILRCVPISNHLYFYWYRQILGQKVEFLVSFYNNEISEKSEIFDDQFSVERPDGSNFTLKIRSTKLEDSAMYFCASRSGGTGPRELFFGEGSRLTVL.

This sequence joins TRBV18 and TRBJ2-3; D gene uncertain. Trimming took off 6 bases at V and 1 base at J, with 20 bases between the two ends. Germline assignment: CDR1 KGHSH and CDR2 LQKENI. The CDR3 has 17 residues. The CDR3 is CASSPTANTGGTDTQYF. The CDR3 nucleotides are TGTGCCAGCTCTCCCACGGCCAACACTGGGGGCACAGATACGCAGTATTTT.

This chain connects TRBV9 to TRBJ1-1; unclear D gene. The CDR3 runs 13 residues. The ends were cut back, 2 bases at V and 3 bases at J, with 8 bases in the middle. Germline CDR1 reads SGDLS; CDR2 reads YYNGEE. CDR3 in DNA: TGTGCCAGCAGCGTGGGGAAGTACACTGAAGCTTTCTTT. This gives the protein CASSVGKYTEAFF.

The rearrangement links TRBV7-8 to TRBJ1-1; tentative D call: TRBD1 (6 bases). Deletions cut 5 bases from V and 6 bases from J, with 10 bases between. This CDR3 region has 12 residues. Germline assignment: CDR1 SGHVS and CDR2 FQNEAQ. The DNA of the CDR3 is TGTGCCAGCAGCCAGGACAGACCTGAAGCTTTCTTT. Encoded protein: CASSQDRPEAFF. The complete variable domain, with remaining parts taken from reference TRBV7-8 and TRBJ1-1, reads GAGVSQSPRYKVAKRGQDVALRCDPISGHVSLFWYQQALGQGPEFLTYFQNEAQLDKSGLPSDRFFAERPEGSVSTLKIQRTQQEDSAVYLCASSQDRPEAFFGQGTRLTVV.

The chain carries TRBV30 and TRBJ2-3, with TRBD2 matching over 8 bases. This CDR3 has 18 amino acids. V trimming: 1 base; J trimming: 0 bases; junction bases outside the gene matches: 12. The V gene's germline CDR1 is GTSNPN and CDR2 SVGIG (reference sequence). Here the CDR3 DNA reads TGTGCCTGGAGTGCTACACCCAGGGCTAGCGGGAGCACAGATACGCAGTATTTT. Its protein product is CAWSATPRASGSTDTQYF.

The chain's CDR3 is CSVEVGNYGYTF. CDR3 DNA: TGCAGCGTTGAAGTAGGAAACTATGGCTACACCTTC. This chain connects TRBV29-1 to TRBJ1-2; D not resolved. The CDR3 runs to 12 residues. Looked up from germline, CDR1 is SQVTM and CDR2 is ANQGSEA. V gave up 1 base and J gave up 2 bases, with 5 bases separating them.

This clone occurred a few times. The chain joins TRBV5-1 to TRBJ2-1; TRBD2 agrees at 14 bases. The CDR3 is 17 amino acids. V trimming: 4 bases; J trimming: 8 bases; junction bases outside the gene matches: 11. Germline V gene sequence: CDR1 SGHRS, CDR2 YFSETQ. CDR3 sequence: CASSAGTSGGWGDEQFF. CDR3 DNA sequence: TGCGCCAGCAGCGCAGGGACTAGCGGGGGCTGGGGCGATGAGCAGTTCTTC.

This clone has a single count. This chain uses TRBV2 with TRBJ1-2, with D tentatively TRBD1 (6 bases). CDR1 and CDR2 from the germline V gene are SNHLY and FYNNEI. This CDR3 has 14 amino acids. V was pared by 6 bases and J by 6 bases, with 17 bases between. CDR3 sequence: CASRDISPGDGYTF. In nucleotides, the CDR3 is TGTGCCAGCAGAGATATTAGTCCAGGGGATGGCTACACCTTC.

Points on this clone: At one end, the junction sequence differs from germline, possibly due to a read error. This chain uses TRBV2 with TRBJ1-3; no clear D gene. This CDR3 region has 15 residues. Germline V gene sequence: CDR1 SNHLY, CDR2 FYNNEI. Here the CDR3 reads CASGEGGLGRNTIYF. The CDR3 DNA is TGTGCCAGCGGTGAAGGAGGTCTGGGTAGAAACACCATATATTTT.